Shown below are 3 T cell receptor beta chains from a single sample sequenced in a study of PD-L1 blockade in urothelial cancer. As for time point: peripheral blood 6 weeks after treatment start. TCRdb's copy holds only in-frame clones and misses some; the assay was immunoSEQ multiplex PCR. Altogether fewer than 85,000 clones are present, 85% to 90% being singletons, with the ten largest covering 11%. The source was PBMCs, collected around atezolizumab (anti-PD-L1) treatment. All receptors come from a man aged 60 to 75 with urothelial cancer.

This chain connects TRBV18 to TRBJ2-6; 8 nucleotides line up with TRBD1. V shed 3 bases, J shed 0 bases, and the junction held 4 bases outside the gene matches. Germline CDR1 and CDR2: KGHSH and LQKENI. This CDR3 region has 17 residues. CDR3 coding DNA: TGTGCCAGCTCACCCGACAGGGGAGGCTCTGGGGCCAACGTCCTGACTTTC. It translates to CASSPDRGGSGANVLTF. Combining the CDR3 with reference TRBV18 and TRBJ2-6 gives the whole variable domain NAGVMQNPRHLVRRRGQEARLRCSPMKGHSHVYWYRQLPEEGLKFMVYLQKENIIDESGMPKERFSAEFPKEGPSILRIQQVVRGDSAAYFCASSPDRGGSGANVLTFGAGSRLTVL.

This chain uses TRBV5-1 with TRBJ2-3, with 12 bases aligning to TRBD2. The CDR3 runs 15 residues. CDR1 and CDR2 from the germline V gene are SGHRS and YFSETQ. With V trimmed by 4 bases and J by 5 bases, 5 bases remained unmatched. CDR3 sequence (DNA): TGCGCCAGCAGCATACTAGCGGGGGGAGTAGATACGCAGTATTTT. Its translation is CASSILAGGVDTQYF.

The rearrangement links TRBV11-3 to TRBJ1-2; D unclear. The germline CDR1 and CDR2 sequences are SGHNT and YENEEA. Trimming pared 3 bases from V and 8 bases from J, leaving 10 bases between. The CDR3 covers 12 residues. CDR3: CASSFLGSGYTF. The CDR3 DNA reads TGTGCCAGCAGCTTCCTGGGGAGCGGCTACACCTTC.